This T cell receptor beta chain was identified in a study of stem cell transplantation in POMP-related autoinflammatory disease (dated by TCRdb to the early 2020s). General notes on the study: According to the study's hypothesis, the TRB repertoire gets skewed because defective thymoproteasomes impair MHC class I-dependent CD8+ T-cell differentiation and positive selection. High-throughput TRB sequencing assessed how POMP deficiency affects T-cell receptor beta repertoire diversity and CDR3 characteristics. Prior to transplant, the patients had skewing toward CD4+ naive T cells, low CD8+ T-cell proportions, and reduced T-cell cytokine secretion.

Interpreted using the paper, the time point label stands for: before hematopoietic stem cell transplant. PRAID was marked by prominent immunodeficiency together with autoinflammation. Before TRB sequencing, the T-cell subsets, namely conventional T cells, CD8+ T cells, regulatory T cells, and T follicular helper cells, were sorted. What the work shows at the level of the full study, not this receptor alone: PRAID patients trended toward lower TRB diversity and higher clonality across all analyzed T-cell subsets. The number of unique TRB V-J gene pairings was restricted in PRAID patients. In PRAID patients, the trend toward lower diversity and increased clonality reached statistical significance only for regulatory T cells.

In the germline V gene, CDR1 corresponds to MGHRA and CDR2 to YSYEKL. The CDR3 covers 13 residues, taking in both the cysteine and the phenylalanine. Only CDR3 DNA is held: 39 bases, read in frame from base 1. Trimming costs V 5 bases and J 3 bases, and their ends lie 7 bases apart. About this clone: Its target antigen remains unknown. Qualities for individual bases were not recorded, and no much larger clone is one base off.

Libraries were built with the immunoSEQ multiplex PCR assay. As for the original processing: Shannon entropy, which takes clonal size distribution into account, was used to quantify repertoire diversity. The Gini-Simpson index (Simpson_1-D) served as the measure of how unequally clonotypes were distributed. The immuneACCESS repertoire file appears here via TCRdb, limited to in-frame rearrangements. These files lack a portion of the clones; in checked studies, under half of the deficit traces to unresolved V genes, and the cause of the others is not known. The V and J calls and clone size are taken from that table; D and trimming were inferred from the DNA. The sample has roughly 28,000 clones on record, 82% of them singletons. Around 2.5% of the sample rests with the top ten.

The rearrangement combines TRBV4-1 with TRBJ1-4; the D gene is perhaps TRBD1, from 5 matching bases. The sample consisted of CD4+ T cells from PBMCs, taken before stem cell transplantation. The receptor was isolated from a human donor with POMP-related autoinflammation and immune dysregulation (PRAID). The CDR3 protein: CASSGAPNEKLFF. The base sequence is TGCGCCAGCAGCGGGGCTCCTAATGAAAAACTGTTTTTT.